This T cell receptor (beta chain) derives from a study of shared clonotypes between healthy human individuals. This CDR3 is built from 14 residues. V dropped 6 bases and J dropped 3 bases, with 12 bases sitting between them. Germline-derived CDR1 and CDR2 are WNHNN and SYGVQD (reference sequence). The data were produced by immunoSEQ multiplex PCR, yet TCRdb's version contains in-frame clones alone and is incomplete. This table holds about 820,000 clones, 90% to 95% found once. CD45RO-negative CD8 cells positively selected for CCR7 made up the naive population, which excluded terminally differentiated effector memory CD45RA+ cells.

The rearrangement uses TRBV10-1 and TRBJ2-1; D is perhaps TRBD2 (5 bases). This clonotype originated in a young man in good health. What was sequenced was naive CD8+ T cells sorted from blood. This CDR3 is CASSLTRDYNEQFF. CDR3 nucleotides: TGCGCCAGCAGCCTAACCCGGGACTACAATGAGCAGTTCTTC.